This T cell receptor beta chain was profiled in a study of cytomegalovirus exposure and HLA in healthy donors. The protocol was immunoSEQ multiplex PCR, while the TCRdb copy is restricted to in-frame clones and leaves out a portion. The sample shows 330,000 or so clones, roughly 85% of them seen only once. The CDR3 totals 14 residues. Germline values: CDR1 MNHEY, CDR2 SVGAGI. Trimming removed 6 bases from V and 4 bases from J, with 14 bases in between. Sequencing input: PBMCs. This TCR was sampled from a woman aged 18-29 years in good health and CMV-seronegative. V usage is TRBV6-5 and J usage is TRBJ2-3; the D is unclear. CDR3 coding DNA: TGTGCCAGCAGCTCTTCAGACACGTCAGATACGCAGTATTTT. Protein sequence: CASSSSDTSDTQYF.